Shown below are 14 T cell receptor beta chains from a single sample sequenced in a study of spatial heterogeneity in lung cancer (dated by TCRdb to about 2019). Overall study outcomes, separate from this receptor: The tumor nonsynonymous mutation count correlated with the number of expanded intratumoral alpha and beta TCRs.

The library was obtained by 5' RACE. The data were produced on a NextSeq 500. The raw public data were reprocessed by TCRdb itself: fastp quality trimming at Q25, MiXCR clonotype calling, in-frame beta chains only. Each entry is one CDR3 protein sequence, shown with its most common DNA and genes. For this sample the table gives some 9,000 distinct CDR3 sequences, of which roughly an eighth were detected only once. Roughly an eighth of the sample belongs to the ten largest clones. Sample time point, as interpreted from the label and publication: sample taken at primary tumor resection. These receptors' targets are unknown. Here the sequenced sample was lung tumor tissue, taken at surgery. Every receptor here comes from a male donor with early-stage non-small cell lung cancer.

The table lists this clonotype with many counts. Within a library made for alpha chains, this beta chain is off target, and its count is uninformative. The genes are TRBV6-4 and TRBJ2-1, with 9 nucleotides matching TRBD2. The CDR3 length is 15 residues. Germline lookup yields CDR1 MRHNA and CDR2 SNTAGT. Losses at the gene ends were 3 bases for V and 3 bases for J; bases not matched to a gene: 3. The DNA for the CDR3 is TGTGCCAGCAGTGAGGGTAGCGGGGGCTACAATGAGCAGTTCTTC. Its translation: CASSEGSGGYNEQFF.

There are many counts of this clonotype. The library was prepared for alpha chains; this beta chain is a stray read, so its frequency means little. The J gene is TRBJ2-1, the V gene TRBV7-2; perhaps TRBD2 as D (6 bases). This CDR3 comprises 16 residues. Per the germline V gene, CDR1 is SGHTA and CDR2 is FQGNSA. Deletions cut 1 base from V and 6 bases from J, with 16 bases between. The CDR3 loop is CASSLGQGSGLNEQFF. The CDR3 nucleotides read TGTGCCAGCAGCTTAGGTCAGGGTAGCGGTCTCAATGAGCAGTTCTTC.

This clonotype has at least ten counts. For a library built for alpha chains, this beta chain is a stray read; little rests on its size. The chain employs TRBV27 and TRBJ2-1, with 9 positions matching TRBD2. CDR1 is MNHEY, CDR2 SMNVEV, per germline (reference sequence). Trimming took 5 bases from V and 4 from J; bases not matched to a gene: 9. This CDR3 region has 16 residues. The CDR3 loop reads CASSPSLAGDYNEQFF. The CDR3 DNA reads TGTGCCAGCAGTCCGTCGTTAGCGGGGGATTACAATGAGCAGTTCTTC.

A few counts support this clonotype. Because this beta chain is a stray read in a library intended to capture alpha chains, its abundance should not be given much weight. The chain couples TRBV20-1 to TRBJ2-7; 7 bases are a match to TRBD1. The CDR3 has 15 residues. J gave up 2 bases and V 4 bases, and 11 bases lay outside the gene matches. CDR1 and CDR2 from the germline V gene are DFQATT and SNEGSKA (reference sequence). CDR3 loop: CSAMSRDSNTYEQYF. The CDR3 nucleotides are TGCAGTGCTATGAGCCGGGACAGCAATACCTACGAGCAGTACTTC.

This clonotype occurred many times. This beta chain is a stray sequence in a library constructed for alpha chains; its clone size is not meaningful. This rearrangement joins TRBV5-1 to TRBJ2-3; D perhaps matches TRBD1 (6 bases). The V gene's germline CDR1 is SGHRS and CDR2 YFSETQ. This CDR3 has 15 amino acids. V was cut by 4 bases and J by 0 bases, with 12 bases left in between. CDR3 region: CASSPQGHSTDTQYF. The DNA of the CDR3 is TGCGCCAGCAGCCCACAGGGCCATAGCACAGATACGCAGTATTTT.

At least ten counts were recorded for this clonotype. Within a library made for alpha chains, this beta chain is off target, and its count is uninformative. V and J are TRBV14 and TRBJ2-1, with 13 bases fitting TRBD2. V lost 1 base and J lost 6; bases outside the gene matches: 6. The CDR3 totals 17 residues. Germline lookup yields CDR1 SGHDN and CDR2 FVKESK. The DNA for the CDR3 is TGTGCCAGCAGCCAAGGGTTGGGACTAGCGGGACCCAATGAGCAGTTCTTC. Amino acid sequence: CASSQGLGLAGPNEQFF. The complete variable domain, with remaining parts taken from reference TRBV14 and TRBJ2-1, reads EAGVTQFPSHSVIEKGQTVTLRCDPISGHDNLYWYRRVMGKEIKFLLHFVKESKQDESGMPNNRFLAERTGGTYSTLKVQPAELEDSGVYFCASSQGLGLAGPNEQFFGPGTRLTVL.

This clonotype occurred many times. This beta chain is an off-target read within a library intended for alpha chains, so its frequency means little. CDR3 sequence: CASSSRPGDRVSANTGELFF. DNA for the CDR3: TGTGCCAGCAGCTCTAGGCCTGGGGACAGGGTGTCAGCGAACACCGGGGAGCTGTTTTTT. The chain is built from TRBV9 and TRBJ2-2, with TRBD1 identical over 9 bases. V trimming: 4 bases; J trimming: 0 bases; junction bases outside the gene matches: 16. From germline, CDR1 is SGDLS and CDR2 YYNGEE. This CDR3 region has 20 residues.

This clonotype is deemed medium-sized. The library was designed around alpha chains, so this beta chain is a stray read whose abundance carries little weight. V usage is TRBV2 and J usage is TRBJ2-7; D is perhaps TRBD2 (5 bases). V shed 6 bases and J shed 6 bases, with 15 bases lying between them. The CDR3 length is 13 residues. Germline V gene sequence: CDR1 SNHLY, CDR2 FYNNEI. The CDR3 is CASRDGNSVEQYF. CDR3 DNA: TGTGCCAGCAGGGATGGGAATAGCGTCGAGCAGTACTTC.

This clonotype has a count of ten or more. Because the library targeted alpha chains, this beta chain is an off-target read whose size means little. The chain joins TRBV4-1 to TRBJ2-1, with 7 bases matching TRBD2. The germline CDR1 and CDR2 sequences are MGHRA and YSYEKL. The V gene end was trimmed by 0 bases and the J gene end by 0 bases; junction bases not matched to a gene: 11. The CDR3 is 19 amino acids. CDR3 DNA sequence: TGCGCCAGCAGCCAAGATCGGCCCGGGGGGTTTAGCTCCTACAATGAGCAGTTCTTC. This gives the protein CASSQDRPGGFSSYNEQFF.

Ten or more counts support this clonotype. The library was designed around alpha chains, so this beta chain is a stray read whose abundance carries little weight. This chain uses TRBV12-3 or TRBV12-4 with TRBJ2-1; 8 nucleotides agree with TRBD2. The length of the CDR3 is 14 residues. V was clipped by 3 bases and J by 3 bases; unmatched bases: 1. Here the CDR3 DNA reads TGTGCCAGCAGTTTGAGCGGGAGCTACAATGAGCAGTTCTTC. Its protein is CASSLSGSYNEQFF.

This clonotype has ten or more counts. For a library built for alpha chains, this beta chain is a stray read; little rests on its size. This rearrangement joins TRBV14 to TRBJ1-1; 8 bases align to TRBD1. The J segment lost 5 bases and the V segment lost 1 base, leaving 12 bases of the junction unmatched. Germline CDR1 SGHDN, CDR2 FVKESK. The CDR3 has 17 residues. CDR3 DNA: TGTGCCAGCAGCCAAGTCCCCGGGACAGGAGTTTATACTGAAGCTTTCTTT. This encodes CASSQVPGTGVYTEAFF.

This clonotype showed up many times. Since the library was made to target alpha chains, this beta chain is a stray read and its abundance is not meaningful. This chain joins TRBV5-1 and TRBJ2-6; TRBD2 is a possible D gene (5 bases). V lost 2 bases, J lost 0 bases, and 9 bases lay in between. The CDR3 runs 16 residues. Germline assignment: CDR1 SGHRS and CDR2 YFSETQ. DNA for the CDR3: TGCGCCAGCAGCTTCACGGGAAGCTCTGGGGCCAACGTCCTGACTTTC. Translated, it gives CASSFTGSSGANVLTF.

There are many counts of this clonotype. Within a library made for alpha chains, this beta chain is off target, and its count is uninformative. J is TRBJ2-1 and V is TRBV12-3 or TRBV12-4; 7 bases align to TRBD2. The V gene end was trimmed by 1 base and the J gene end by 2 bases; junction bases not matched to a gene: 11. The CDR3 contains 18 residues. The CDR3, as DNA: TGTGCCAGCAGTTTAGTAAGATCTAGCGGAGGGACCTACAATGAGCAGTTCTTC. It codes for CASSLVRSSGGTYNEQFF.

This clonotype was recorded once. A junction boundary mismatches the germline segment, possibly from a read error. This beta chain appears as a stray read in a library generated for alpha chains; its size is not informative. The chain couples TRBV2 to TRBJ2-1; 14 bases line up with TRBD2. This CDR3 contains 14 residues. CDR1 is SNHLY, CDR2 FYNNEI, per germline. The DNA for the CDR3 is TGTGCCAGCAGGGGGACTAGCGGGAGTCCACGGCCTATCTTC. Translated: CASRGTSGSPRPIF. The variable domain in full, completed from reference TRBV2 and TRBJ2-1, reads EPEVTQTPSHQVTQMGQEVILRCVPISNHLYFYWYRQILGQKVEFLVSFYNNEISEKSEIFDDQFSVERPDGSNFTLKIRSTKLEDSAMYFCASRGTSGSPRPIFGPGTRLTVL.